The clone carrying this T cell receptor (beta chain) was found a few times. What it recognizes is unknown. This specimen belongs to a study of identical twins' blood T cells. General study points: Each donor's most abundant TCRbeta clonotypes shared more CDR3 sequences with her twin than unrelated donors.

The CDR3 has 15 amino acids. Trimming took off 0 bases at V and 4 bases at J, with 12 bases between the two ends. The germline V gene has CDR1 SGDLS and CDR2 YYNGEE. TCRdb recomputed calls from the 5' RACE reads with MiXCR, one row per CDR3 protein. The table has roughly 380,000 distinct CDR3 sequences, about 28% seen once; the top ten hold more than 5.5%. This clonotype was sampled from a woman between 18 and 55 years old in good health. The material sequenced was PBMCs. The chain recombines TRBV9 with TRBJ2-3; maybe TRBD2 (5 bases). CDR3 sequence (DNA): TGTGCCAGCAGCGTAGAATCGGGAAGGGCAGATACGCAGTATTTT. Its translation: CASSVESGRADTQYF.